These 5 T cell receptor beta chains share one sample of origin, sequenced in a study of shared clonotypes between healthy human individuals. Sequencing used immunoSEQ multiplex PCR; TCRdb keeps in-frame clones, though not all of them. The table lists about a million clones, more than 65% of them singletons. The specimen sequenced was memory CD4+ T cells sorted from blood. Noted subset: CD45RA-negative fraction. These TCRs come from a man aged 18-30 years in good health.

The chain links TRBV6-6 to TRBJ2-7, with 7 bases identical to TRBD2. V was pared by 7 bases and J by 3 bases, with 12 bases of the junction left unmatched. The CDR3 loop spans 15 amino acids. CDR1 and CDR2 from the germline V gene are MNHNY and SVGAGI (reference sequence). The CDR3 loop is CASTDGSSGNYEQYF. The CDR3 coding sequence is TGTGCCAGCACCGATGGATCTAGCGGCAACTACGAGCAGTACTTC.

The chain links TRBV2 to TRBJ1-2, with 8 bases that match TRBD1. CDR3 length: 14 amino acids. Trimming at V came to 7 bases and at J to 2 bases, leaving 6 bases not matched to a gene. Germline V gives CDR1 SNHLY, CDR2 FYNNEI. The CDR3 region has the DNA TGTGCCAGCACCCGGACAGGGCCAAACTATGGCTACACCTTC. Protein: CASTRTGPNYGYTF.

The CDR3 sequence: CASSLGQGATGNTIYF. As DNA, the CDR3 is TGTGCCAGCAGTCTGGGACAGGGGGCGACTGGAAACACCATATATTTT. The V call is TRBV28, the J call TRBJ1-3; 12 bases agree with TRBD1. J gave up 2 bases and V 5 bases, and 4 bases lay outside the gene matches. Germline loops: CDR1 MDHEN, CDR2 SYDVKM. CDR3 size: 16 residues.

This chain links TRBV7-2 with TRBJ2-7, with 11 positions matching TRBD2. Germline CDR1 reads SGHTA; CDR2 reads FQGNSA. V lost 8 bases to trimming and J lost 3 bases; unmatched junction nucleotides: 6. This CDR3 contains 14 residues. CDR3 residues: CASGLAGGSYEQYF. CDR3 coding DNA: TGTGCCAGCGGCCTAGCGGGAGGCAGCTACGAGCAGTACTTC.

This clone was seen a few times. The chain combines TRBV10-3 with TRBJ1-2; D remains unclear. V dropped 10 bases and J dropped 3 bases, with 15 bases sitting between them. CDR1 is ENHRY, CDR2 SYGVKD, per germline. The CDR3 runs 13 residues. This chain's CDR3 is CASTLSRDYGYTF. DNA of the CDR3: TGTGCCAGCACACTGTCACGGGACTATGGCTACACCTTC.